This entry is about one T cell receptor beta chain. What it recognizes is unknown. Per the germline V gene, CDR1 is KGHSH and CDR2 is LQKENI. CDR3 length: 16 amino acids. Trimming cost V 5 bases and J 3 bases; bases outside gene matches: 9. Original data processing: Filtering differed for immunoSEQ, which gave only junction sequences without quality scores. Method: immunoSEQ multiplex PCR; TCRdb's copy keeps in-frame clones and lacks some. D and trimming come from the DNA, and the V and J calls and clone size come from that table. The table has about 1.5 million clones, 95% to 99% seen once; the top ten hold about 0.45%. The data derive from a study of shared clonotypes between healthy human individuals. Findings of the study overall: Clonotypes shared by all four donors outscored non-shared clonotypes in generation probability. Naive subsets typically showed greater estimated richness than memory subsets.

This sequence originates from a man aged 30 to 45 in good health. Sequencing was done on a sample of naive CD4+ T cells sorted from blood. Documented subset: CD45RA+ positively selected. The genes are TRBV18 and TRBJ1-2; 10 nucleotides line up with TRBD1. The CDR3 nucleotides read TGTGCCAGCTCATTAAAGACCGGGACAGGGGACTATGGCTACACCTTC. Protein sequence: CASSLKTGTGDYGYTF.